The clone carrying this T cell receptor beta chain has just a few counts. This sample was taken from a study of cytomegalovirus exposure and HLA in healthy donors. The PCR contained 60 Vbeta and 13 Jbeta primers. This table comes from immunoSEQ multiplex PCR, and its TCRdb copy is limited to in-frame clones, with some not included. The data hold around 120,000 clones, with around 80% observed a single time. The CDR3 length is 15 residues. Germline V gives CDR1 SGDLS, CDR2 YYNGEE. V shed 4 bases and J shed 1 base, with 11 bases lying between them. The chain combines TRBV9 with TRBJ2-2; a weak D match, TRBD1 (5 bases). The sequence was obtained from a boy aged 2 to 10 in good health and CMV-seronegative. Sequencing was done on a sample of PBMCs. The CDR3 coding sequence is TGTGCCAGCAGCCCCCGGACACGGAACACCGGGGAGCTGTTTTTT. Its protein is CASSPRTRNTGELFF.